This TCR beta chain derives from a study of cytomegalovirus exposure and HLA in healthy donors. Turning to the study itself: Among the 300 to 400 donors who were genotyped, about 79% fell in the genetic ancestry cluster that is associated with self-reported Caucasian donors.

The PCR had 60 Vbeta and 13 Jbeta primers. Assay: immunoSEQ multiplex PCR; the TCRdb copy retains only in-frame clones and omits some. Here the sample spans 200,000 to 300,000 clones, roughly 80% being singletons. The CDR3 sequence is 16 residues long. Germline lookup yields CDR1 SGDLS and CDR2 YYNGEE. With V trimmed by 0 bases and J by 2 bases, 6 bases remained unmatched. This clone was seen a handful of times. The sequence came from a woman in her thirties or forties in good health and CMV-seropositive. Sequencing input: PBMCs. V gene TRBV9 combines with J gene TRBJ2-7; TRBD1 aligns across 9 bases. CDR3 nucleotides: TGTGCCAGCAGCGTAGAGGGGGACAGGGCTCCCTACGAGCAGTACTTC. Translated: CASSVEGDRAPYEQYF.